The rows below give T cell receptor beta chains drawn from one sample of a study of blood T cell repertoires in COVID-19. Assay: immunoSEQ multiplex PCR; the TCRdb copy retains only in-frame clones and omits some. Here the sample spans around 230,000 clones, about 91% being singletons. The sequenced sample consisted of PBMCs or T cells enriched from blood (not recorded which). Receptors originate from a woman between 40 and 50 years old with acute COVID-19. Each CDR3 is given with its conserved first and last residue. A D gene is named only where the DNA matches it firmly. Rows may omit the clone size; those that give it use once, few, many or a size class.

J: TRBJ1-3; D: -; V: TRBV7-2; size: many; DNA: TGTGCCAGCAGCTCATCAGGGACTGGAAACACCATATATTTT; CDR3: CASSSSGTGNTIYF
J: TRBJ2-7; D: -; V: TRBV4-1; size: -; DNA: TGCGCCAGCAGCCAAGAGTTCGGGGGAGACGAGCAGTACTTC; CDR3: CASSQEFGGDEQYF
J: TRBJ1-1; D: -; V: TRBV6-5; size: -; DNA: TGTGCCAGCAGACAGGGTCCGAACACTGAAGCTTTCTTT; CDR3: CASRQGPNTEAFF
J: TRBJ1-4; D: -; V: TRBV24-1; size: -; DNA: TGTGCCACCAGTGATTTTTGGGGGGTGTTTTTT; CDR3: CATSDFWGVFF
J: TRBJ2-1; D: TRBD2; V: TRBV13; size: -; DNA: TGTGCCAGCTCCCTAGCCTCTCTACTAGCGGGGGGGCTGCATGAGCAGTTCTTC; CDR3: CASSLASLLAGGLHEQFF
J: TRBJ2-1; D: TRBD2; V: TRBV30; size: -; DNA: TGTGCCTGGAGTCCAAGACTAGCGGGGCCACCACGGGAGCAGTTCTTC; CDR3: CAWSPRLAGPPREQFF
J: TRBJ2-4; D: TRBD1; V: TRBV5-1; size: -; DNA: TGCGCCAGCAGCTCGACAGGGATTCAGTACTTC; CDR3: CASSSTGIQYF
J: TRBJ2-3; D: -; V: TRBV9; size: -; DNA: TGTGCCAGCAGCGTAGGAGTCATTAGCACAGATACGCAGTATTTT; CDR3: CASSVGVISTDTQYF
J: TRBJ2-7; D: -; V: TRBV3-1/TRBV3-2; size: -; DNA: TGTGCCAGCAGCCAAGATGCGACAGAGACCTACGAGCAGTACTTC; CDR3: CASSQDATETYEQYF
J: TRBJ1-2; D: -; V: TRBV11-3; size: -; DNA: TGTGCCAGCAGCTTAGATCTCGATGGCTACACCTTC; CDR3: CASSLDLDGYTF
J: TRBJ1-2; D: -; V: TRBV2; size: -; DNA: TGTGCCAGCAGTGAAGACTACAACAACTATGGCTACACCTTC; CDR3: CASSEDYNNYGYTF
J: TRBJ2-2; D: -; V: TRBV9; size: -; DNA: TGTGCCAGCAGCGTAGCGGGCGGGCACACCGGGGAGCTGTTTTTT; CDR3: CASSVAGGHTGELFF
J: TRBJ1-3; D: -; V: TRBV19; size: few; DNA: TGTGCCAGTAGTATGCGGCAGTCCGGAAACACCATATATTTT; CDR3: CASSMRQSGNTIYF
J: TRBJ1-2; D: -; V: TRBV3-1/TRBV3-2; size: -; DNA: TGTGCCAGCAGCCTGGGCGGGAGGTGGGCTGGCTACACCTTC; CDR3: CASSLGGRWAGYTF